Presented here are 25 T cell receptor beta chains from one specimen sequenced in a study of cytomegalovirus exposure and HLA in healthy donors. TCRdb's table, derived via immunoSEQ multiplex PCR, lists solely in-frame clones and lacks some. The sample yields some 98,000 clones, more than 75% seen once. The sample taken for sequencing was PBMCs. The receptors shown here come from a man aged 18 to 29 in good health and CMV-seropositive.

The chain links TRBV25-1 to TRBJ2-1, with D perhaps TRBD2 (5 bases). Between the trimmed V and J ends, which lost 3 bases and 4 bases, there was a span of 13 bases. Germline CDR1 and CDR2: MGHDK and SYGVNS. The CDR3 is 15 residues long. CDR3 in DNA: TGTGCCAGCAGTGAGTACCGGGGAAATTACAATGAGCAGTTCTTC. It codes for CASSEYRGNYNEQFF.

This clone was found once. J is TRBJ2-7 and V is TRBV6-1; perhaps TRBD2 as D (6 bases). The CDR3 is 14 amino acids. Trimming shortened V by 6 bases and J by 2 bases, and 14 bases separated the two germline ends. CDR1 MNHNS and CDR2 SASEGT come from the germline V gene. CDR3 region: CASSAGTETYEQYF. The DNA of the CDR3 is TGTGCCAGCAGCGCCGGGACTGAAACCTACGAGCAGTACTTC.

The rearrangement links TRBV28 to TRBJ2-3; 8 bases match TRBD1. The CDR3 is 17 amino acids. Germline V gene sequence: CDR1 MDHEN, CDR2 SYDVKM. Trimming removed 3 bases from V and 2 bases from J; junction bases left unmatched: 10. CDR3 bases: TGTGCCAGCAGTTTGGGCCGTGGACAGGGCTACACAGATACGCAGTATTTT. It translates to CASSLGRGQGYTDTQYF.

The rearrangement links TRBV4-2 to TRBJ2-1; 7 bases are a match to TRBD2. Germline lookup yields CDR1 LGHNA and CDR2 YNFKEQ. This CDR3 is 16 amino acids long. Trimming removed 3 bases from V and 4 bases from J; junction bases left unmatched: 9. The CDR3 sequence: CASSQAPGTTYNEQFF. The CDR3 nucleotides read TGTGCCAGCAGCCAGGCGCCGGGGACTACGTACAATGAGCAGTTCTTC.

J is TRBJ1-3 and V is TRBV2; no clear D. Germline CDR1 and CDR2: SNHLY and FYNNEI. Trimming shortened V by 2 bases and J by 3 bases, and 11 bases separated the two germline ends. The CDR3 has 15 amino acids. The CDR3: CASSEQSGVGNTIYF. CDR3 DNA: TGTGCCAGCAGTGAACAATCCGGGGTTGGAAACACCATATATTTT.

The genes are TRBV5-1 and TRBJ2-2; 10 bases line up with TRBD2. The V gene's germline CDR1 is SGHRS and CDR2 YFSETQ. J gave up 6 bases and V 1 base, and 3 bases lay outside the gene matches. CDR3 length equals 15 residues. CDR3: CASSLLAGVAGELFF. The CDR3, as DNA: TGCGCCAGCAGCTTGCTAGCGGGAGTAGCCGGGGAGCTGTTTTTT.

V and J are TRBV7-3 and TRBJ2-7; unclear D gene. The germline gives CDR1 SGHTA, CDR2 FQGTGA. V lost 5 bases and J lost 2, with 13 bases in between. This CDR3 is 14 amino acids long. The CDR3 sequence: CASSHDTTTYEQYF. CDR3 DNA sequence: TGTGCCAGCAGCCATGACACGACAACCTACGAGCAGTACTTC.

The genes are TRBV7-2 and TRBJ1-5; D is unresolved. The CDR3 is 16 residues long. The V gene's germline CDR1 is SGHTA and CDR2 FQGNSA. The V and J ends lost 5 bases and 4 bases respectively, with 18 bases between them. This CDR3 is CASSPGIRSANQPQHF. The CDR3 DNA follows: TGTGCCAGCAGCCCCGGGATCAGGTCCGCAAATCAGCCCCAGCATTTT.

The chain links TRBV5-4 to TRBJ2-5; D might be TRBD1 (5 bases). In germline, CDR1 is SGHNT, CDR2 YYREEE (reference sequence). The V gene lost 3 bases and the J gene lost 2 bases, with 11 bases spanning the gap. CDR3 length: 14 residues. DNA of the CDR3: TGTGCCAGCAGCTACCCGACAGCGCAAGAGACCCAGTACTTC. This encodes CASSYPTAQETQYF. The complete variable domain, with remaining parts taken from reference TRBV5-4 and TRBJ2-5, reads ETGVTQSPTHLIKTRGQQVTLRCSSQSGHNTVSWYQQALGQGPQFIFQYYREEENGRGNFPPRFSGLQFPNYSSELNVNALELDDSALYLCASSYPTAQETQYFGPGTRLLVL.

The V call is TRBV5-3, the J call TRBJ2-5; 13 nucleotides agree with TRBD2. TRBV5-3 is an ORF for which the function is uncertain. The CDR3 has 15 amino acids. V was clipped by 3 bases and J by 3 bases; unmatched bases: 2. The CDR3 sequence is CARSSGTSGEETQYF. The CDR3 DNA is TGTGCCAGAAGCTCCGGGACTAGCGGGGAAGAGACCCAGTACTTC.

This clone appeared once. The gene calls are TRBV4-3 and TRBJ2-3; 8 bases are a match to TRBD2. Germline V lookup: CDR1 LGHNA, CDR2 YSLEER. The CDR3 loop spans 17 amino acids. The junction had 8 bases not matched to a gene; V was cut back by 1 base and J by 2 bases. CDR3 sequence reads: CASSQGRRGDFTDTQYF. The CDR3 DNA reads TGCGCCAGCAGCCAAGGACGGCGGGGGGACTTCACAGATACGCAGTATTTT.

This clone has just one count. The rearrangement uses TRBV28 and TRBJ2-2; 9 bases map to TRBD2. Looked up from germline, CDR1 is MDHEN and CDR2 is SYDVKM. The CDR3 sequence is 16 residues long. The trim removed 2 bases at V and 6 bases at J, leaving 7 bases unmatched. CDR3 coding DNA: TGTGCCAGCAGTTTAAAGGAGTTAGCGGGAGCCGGGGAGCTGTTTTTT. It translates to CASSLKELAGAGELFF.

This sequence joins TRBV11-3 and TRBJ2-7, with 8 bases identical to TRBD2. This CDR3 contains 15 residues. With V trimmed by 4 bases and J by 3 bases, 8 bases remained unmatched. Germline values: CDR1 SGHNT, CDR2 YENEEA. This chain's CDR3 is CASSSRTSLRYEQYF. The DNA of the CDR3 is TGTGCCAGCAGCTCAAGGACTAGCCTTCGCTACGAGCAGTACTTC.

The chain combines TRBV25-1 with TRBJ2-2; 7 positions match TRBD1. The trim removed 5 bases at V and 1 base at J, leaving 7 bases unmatched. In germline, CDR1 is MGHDK, CDR2 SYGVNS. The CDR3 has 16 residues. CDR3 nucleotide sequence: TGTGCCAGCAGTCACGAGGGGGCAAGGAACACCGGGGAGCTGTTTTTT. Encoded protein: CASSHEGARNTGELFF.

The chain employs TRBV4-1 and TRBJ2-7, with D perhaps TRBD1 (5 bases). Trimming removed 0 bases from V and 6 bases from J, with 15 bases in between. The CDR3 covers 15 residues. Germline lookup yields CDR1 MGHRA and CDR2 YSYEKL. The CDR3 loop is CASSQEAREFSEQYF. The CDR3 DNA reads TGCGCCAGCAGCCAAGAGGCCAGGGAATTTTCCGAGCAGTACTTC.

The chain employs TRBV7-2 and TRBJ2-7; tentatively, D is TRBD2 (5 bases). Germline assignment: CDR1 SGHTA and CDR2 FQGNSA. Deletions cut 2 bases from V and 0 bases from J, with 17 bases between. This CDR3 has 17 residues. The CDR3 region has the DNA TGTGCCAGCAGCTTAACGCCCTTTCTAGCCACCTCCTACGAGCAGTACTTC. Translation gives CASSLTPFLATSYEQYF.

CDR3 amino acids: CASSLEHQPQHF. CDR3 coding DNA: TGTGCCAGCAGTTTGGAGCATCAGCCCCAGCATTTT. This rearrangement joins TRBV28 to TRBJ1-5; no firm D call. The CDR3 contains 12 residues. From germline, CDR1 is MDHEN and CDR2 SYDVKM. With 3 bases removed from V and 5 bases from J, the gap between germline ends came to 5 bases.

This chain uses TRBV4-1 with TRBJ2-5, with unresolved D. Germline CDR1 reads MGHRA; CDR2 reads YSYEKL. Between the trimmed V and J ends, which lost 4 bases and 4 bases, there was a span of 10 bases. The CDR3 has 13 residues. CDR3 nucleotide sequence: TGCGCCAGCAGCCGCTGGAGACGAGAGACCCAGTACTTC. Translating it yields CASSRWRRETQYF.

The V gene is TRBV11-3, the J gene TRBJ2-1; maybe TRBD2 (5 bases). Trimming pared 6 bases from V and 7 bases from J, leaving 16 bases between. The CDR3 is made up of 14 amino acids. The germline V gene has CDR1 SGHNT and CDR2 YENEEA. As DNA, the CDR3 is TGTGCCAGCAGACATCAGCGGAGTACGAATGAGCAGTTCTTC. Its protein is CASRHQRSTNEQFF. The full variable domain, in which reference TRBV11-3 and TRBJ2-1 provide the parts outside the CDR3, is EAGVVQSPRYKIIEKKQPVAFWCNPISGHNTLYWYLQNLGQGPELLIRYENEEAVDDSQLPKDRFSAERLKGVDSTLKIQPAELGDSAVYLCASRHQRSTNEQFFGPGTRLTVL.

This chain connects TRBV4-3 to TRBJ1-5; D is ambiguous. V was cut by 0 bases and J by 0 bases, with 6 bases left in between. Looked up from germline, CDR1 is LGHNA and CDR2 is YSLEER. CDR3 length equals 15 residues. The CDR3 DNA is TGCGCCAGCAGCCAAGAGTATCTTAGCAATCAGCCCCAGCATTTT. It yields the protein CASSQEYLSNQPQHF.

The chain combines TRBV5-4 with TRBJ1-4; TRBD1 aligns across 12 bases. Unmatched junction bases numbered 6, after V lost 0 bases and J lost 6 bases. The CDR3 runs to 17 residues. CDR1 is SGHNT, CDR2 YYREEE, per germline (reference sequence). CDR3 protein: CASSLVGQGAADEKLFF. The CDR3 nucleotides are TGTGCCAGCAGCTTGGTGGGACAGGGGGCGGCAGATGAAAAACTGTTTTTT. The complete variable domain, with remaining parts taken from reference TRBV5-4 and TRBJ1-4, reads ETGVTQSPTHLIKTRGQQVTLRCSSQSGHNTVSWYQQALGQGPQFIFQYYREEENGRGNFPPRFSGLQFPNYSSELNVNALELDDSALYLCASSLVGQGAADEKLFFGSGTQLSVL.

The J gene is TRBJ1-4, the V gene TRBV6-6, with D perhaps TRBD1 (6 bases). Per germline, CDR1 MNHNY and CDR2 SVGAGI (reference sequence). The CDR3 runs to 15 residues. Trimming removed 6 bases at V and 2 bases at J, with 13 bases between. CDR3 in amino acids: CASRKQGMTNEKLFF. The CDR3 coding sequence is TGTGCCAGCAGAAAGCAGGGGATGACTAATGAAAAACTGTTTTTT.

V usage is TRBV7-2 and J usage is TRBJ1-1, with 10 bases fitting TRBD1. Germline assignment: CDR1 SGHTA and CDR2 FQGNSA. The CDR3 loop spans 15 amino acids. With V trimmed by 1 base and J by 5 bases, 4 bases remained unmatched. Here the CDR3 DNA reads TGTGCCAGCAGCTTAGTGACAGGGGGCGTGACTGAAGCTTTCTTT. This encodes CASSLVTGGVTEAFF.

The chain has TRBV10-3 and TRBJ2-3; 9 nucleotides match TRBD2. With V trimmed by 10 bases and J by 4 bases, 6 bases remained unmatched. Germline CDR1 reads ENHRY; CDR2 reads SYGVKD. The CDR3 extends over 13 amino acids. This chain's CDR3 is CANRREGSDTQYF. Here the CDR3 DNA reads TGTGCCAATCGGCGGGAGGGCTCAGATACGCAGTATTTT.

The genes are TRBV7-2 and TRBJ2-7, with 9 bases lining up with TRBD1. Germline lookup yields CDR1 SGHTA and CDR2 FQGNSA. The CDR3 is 17 residues long. J was trimmed by 2 bases and V by 1 base; bases with no gene match: 9. The CDR3: CASSLDPGTGRAYEQYF. CDR3 nucleotide sequence: TGTGCCAGCAGCTTAGACCCAGGGACAGGGCGGGCCTACGAGCAGTACTTC.